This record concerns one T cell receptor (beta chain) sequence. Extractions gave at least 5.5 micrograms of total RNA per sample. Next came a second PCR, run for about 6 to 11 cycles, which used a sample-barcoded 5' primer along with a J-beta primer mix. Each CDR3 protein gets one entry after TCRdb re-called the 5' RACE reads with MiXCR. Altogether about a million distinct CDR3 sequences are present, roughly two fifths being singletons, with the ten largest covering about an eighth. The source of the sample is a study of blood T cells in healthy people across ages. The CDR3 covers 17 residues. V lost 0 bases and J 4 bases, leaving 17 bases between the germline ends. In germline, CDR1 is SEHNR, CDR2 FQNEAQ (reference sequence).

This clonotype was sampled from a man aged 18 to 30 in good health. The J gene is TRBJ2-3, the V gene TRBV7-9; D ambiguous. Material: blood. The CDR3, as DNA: TGTGCCAGCAGCTTAGCGCTTGGAAGGGATTACGCAGATACGCAGTATTTT. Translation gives CASSLALGRDYADTQYF. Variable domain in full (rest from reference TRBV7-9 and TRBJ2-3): DTGVSQNPRHKITKRGQNVTFRCDPISEHNRLYWYRQTLGQGPEFLTYFQNEAQLEKSRLLSDRFSAERPKGSFSTLEIQRTEQGDSAMYLCASSLALGRDYADTQYFGPGTRLTVL.